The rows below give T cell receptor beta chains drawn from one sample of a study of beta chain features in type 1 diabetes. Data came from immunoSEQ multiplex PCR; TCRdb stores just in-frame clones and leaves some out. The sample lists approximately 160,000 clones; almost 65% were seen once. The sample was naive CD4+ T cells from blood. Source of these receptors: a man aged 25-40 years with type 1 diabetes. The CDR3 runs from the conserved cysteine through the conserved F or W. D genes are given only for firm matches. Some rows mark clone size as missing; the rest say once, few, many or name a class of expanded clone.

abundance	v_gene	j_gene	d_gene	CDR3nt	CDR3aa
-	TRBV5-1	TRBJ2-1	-	TGCGCCAGCAGCTTGGAGGGCGTAGGCTCACACAATGAGCAGTTCTTC	CASSLEGVGSHNEQFF
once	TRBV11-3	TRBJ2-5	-	TGTGCCAGCAGCTTAGGGTACCAAGAGACCCAGTACTTC	CASSLGYQETQYF
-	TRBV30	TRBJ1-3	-	TGTGCCTGGAGTGAGGGACTCTCTGGAAACACCATATATTTT	CAWSEGLSGNTIYF
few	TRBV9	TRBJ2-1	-	TGTGCCAGCAGCCTTCCACGTGCTTCGGGACTCAATGAGCAGTTCTTC	CASSLPRASGLNEQFF
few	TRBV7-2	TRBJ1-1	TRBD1	TGTGCCAGCAGCTTAGACAGGGGTGGGAACACTGAAGCTTTCTTT	CASSLDRGGNTEAFF
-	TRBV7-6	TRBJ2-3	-	TGTGCCAGCAGCTTAGTGGGCCAGTCACTTACAGATACGCAGTATTTT	CASSLVGQSLTDTQYF
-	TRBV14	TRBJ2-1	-	TGTGCCAGCAGCCAAGCGAGGGGAAATCCCCAGTTCTTC	CASSQARGNPQFF
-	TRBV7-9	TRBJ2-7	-	TGTGCCAGCAGCCCTACTTACGAGCAGTACTTC	CASSPTYEQYF
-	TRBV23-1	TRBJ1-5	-	TGCGCCAGCAGTCAATCACCCCGGCAGGGTAATCAGCCCCAGCATTTT	CASSQSPRQGNQPQHF
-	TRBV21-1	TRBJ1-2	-	TGTGCCAGCAGCAAAGACGTCAGGGGCCGCTATGGCTACACCTTC	CASSKDVRGRYGYTF
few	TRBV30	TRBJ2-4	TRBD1	TGTGCCGGGACAGGGTTGGACATTCAGTACTTC	CAGTGLDIQYF
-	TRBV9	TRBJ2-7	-	TGTGCCAGCAGCGTAGACGACGGTAGCTCCTACGAGCAGTACTTC	CASSVDDGSSYEQYF
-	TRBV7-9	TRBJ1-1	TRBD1	TGTGCCAGCAGCTTCTGGACAGGCGGGACTGAAGCTTTCTTT	CASSFWTGGTEAFF
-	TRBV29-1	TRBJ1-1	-	TGCAGCCTTCGGGGTGGTCTAAGTGGGGACACTGAAGCTTTCTTT	CSLRGGLSGDTEAFF
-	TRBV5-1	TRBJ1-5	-	TGCGCCAGCAGCTTGGAGGGGCTTAGCAATCAGCCCCAGCATTTT	CASSLEGLSNQPQHF
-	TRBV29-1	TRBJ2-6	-	TGCAGCGTTGAACAACAGACTGGGGCCAACGTCCTGACTTTC	CSVEQQTGANVLTF
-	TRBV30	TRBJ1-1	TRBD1	TGTGCCTGGAGTGTGGGGACAGGGGTCACTGAAGCTTTCTTT	CAWSVGTGVTEAFF
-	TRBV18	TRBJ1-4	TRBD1	TGTGCCAGCTCACCACGGACAGGGGAAAATGAAAAACTGTTTTTT	CASSPRTGENEKLFF
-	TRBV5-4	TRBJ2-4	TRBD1	TGTGCCAGCAGCGGGACAGGGGACAGGTCTCAAAACATTCAGTACTTC	CASSGTGDRSQNIQYF
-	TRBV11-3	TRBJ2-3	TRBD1	TGTGCCAGCAGCCCCGGGACAGGGGACACAGATACGCAGTATTTT	CASSPGTGDTDTQYF
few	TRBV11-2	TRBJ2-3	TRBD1	TGTGCCAGCAGCTTTACAGGGGGCACAGATACGCAGTATTTT	CASSFTGGTDTQYF
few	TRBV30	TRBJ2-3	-	TGTGCCTGGAGGGTAGCTAGAACGCTCCCTAGCACAGATACGCAGTATTTT	CAWRVARTLPSTDTQYF
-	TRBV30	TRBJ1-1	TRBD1	TGTGCCTGGAGAGGACAGGGAGAAGCTTTCTTT	CAWRGQGEAFF
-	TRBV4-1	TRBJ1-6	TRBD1	TGCGCCAGCAGCCACGACGGACAGGGATTGGGTTCACCCCTCCACTTT	CASSHDGQGLGSPLHF
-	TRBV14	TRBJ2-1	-	TGTGCCAGCAGCCAGGGGCTTTTATCCTACAATGAGCAGTTCTTC	CASSQGLLSYNEQFF
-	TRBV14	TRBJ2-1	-	TGTGCCAGCAGTCCGAGGGATTCCTACAATGAGCAGTTCTTC	CASSPRDSYNEQFF
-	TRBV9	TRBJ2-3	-	TGTGCCAGCAGCGTTGGGAGCGCCTCCACAGATACGCAGTATTTT	CASSVGSASTDTQYF
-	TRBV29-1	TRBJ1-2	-	TGCAGCGTTGTTAGGGGTGGTGGCTACACCTTC	CSVVRGGGYTF
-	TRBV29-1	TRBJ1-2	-	TGCAGCGTTGGAGTAGGGTATGGCTACACCTTC	CSVGVGYGYTF
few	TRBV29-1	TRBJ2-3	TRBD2	TGCAGCGTTGAACTAGCGGGGGGACTTACGCAGTATTTT	CSVELAGGLTQYF
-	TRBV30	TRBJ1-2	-	TGTGCCTGGTTTCCCCAGGGCACGGGAGGCTACACCTTC	CAWFPQGTGGYTF
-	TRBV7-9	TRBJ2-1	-	TGTGCCAGCAGCTGGATACCGGCGGGTGAGCAGTTCTTC	CASSWIPAGEQFF
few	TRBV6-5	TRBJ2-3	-	TGTGCCAGCAGTTACGTGGGTACAGATACGCAGTATTTT	CASSYVGTDTQYF
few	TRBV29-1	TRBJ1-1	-	TGCAGCGTTAAGGGACAAAAGAACACTGAAGCTTTCTTT	CSVKGQKNTEAFF
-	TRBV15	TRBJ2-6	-	TGTGCCACCAGCAGAGATAGTGTGGCTGGGGCCAACGTCCTGACTTTC	CATSRDSVAGANVLTF